This section outlines one T cell receptor (beta chain) sequence together with its context. The antigen is unknown. The entirety of the isolated RNA underwent reverse transcription, so expressed TCRB transcripts were sequenced. Profiled with immunoSEQ multiplex PCR; TCRdb holds only in-frame clones, not every one. This table has under 900,000 clones, about a sixth appearing once. This sample is part of a study of beta chain features in type 1 diabetes. Study context: 107,917,701 sorted cells were examined across all samples.

Trimming took off 3 bases at V and 0 bases at J, with 6 bases between the two ends. CDR3 size: 14 residues. Germline-derived CDR1 and CDR2 are MDHEN and SYDVKM. Findings and limits, study-wide: Whether TCRB rearrangement is influenced by HLA type was left unresolved in this analysis. A moderate, significant TCRB CDR3 shortening appeared in type 1 diabetes across four CD4+ subsets. Highly expressing activated T cells could be over-counted with a cDNA template.

This receptor was identified in a woman aged 18-29 years in good health. J is TRBJ2-1 and V is TRBV28; no clear D. Sample: naive CD4+ T cells from blood. The CDR3 DNA reads TGTGCCAGCAGTTTTCCGAGCTCCTACAATGAGCAGTTCTTC. It specifies CASSFPSSYNEQFF.